The 19 T cell receptor beta chains reported below all come from one sample, sequenced in a study of regulatory T cells in long-lasting Graves disease (dated by TCRdb to the early 2020s). Libraries were prepared through multiplex PCR. Sequencing was performed on an Illumina HiSeq 4000. iRepertoire HTBI primers and Arm-PCR amplification of CDR3 regions were used to construct TCR beta libraries. TCRdb handled the public reads itself, with Q25 trimming in fastp and clone calling in MiXCR, and kept productive beta chains. Under each unique CDR3 protein, matching rows form one entry showing the most common genes and DNA. This sample is represented by hundreds of thousands of distinct CDR3 sequences; approximately 15% of them were singletons. The ten largest clones add up to more than 15% of the sample. This specimen's time point label, per the study, means: newly diagnosed GD, antithyroid drugs for less than 3 months. For both TCR sequencing and RNA sequencing, RNA was extracted from PBMCs using TRIzol.

These data were likewise used in another study, on T cells in Graves' hyperthyroidism and ophthalmopathy.

The sample was peripheral blood mononuclear cells (PBMCs), taken at new diagnosis, from a patient treated with antithyroid drugs. These receptors were obtained from a woman aged 25 to 39 with Graves disease. Donor details come from another sample of the same person, matched by shared clones.

This clonotype was counted at least ten times. The rearrangement links TRBV20-1 to TRBJ1-5; unclear D gene. V lost 0 bases to trimming and J lost 5 bases, with 11 bases between them. The CDR3 is 14 residues long. CDR1 and CDR2 from the germline V gene are DFQATT and SNEGSKA (reference sequence). CDR3 sequence reads: CSAREFSEYQPQHF. CDR3 coding DNA: TGCAGTGCTAGAGAATTTTCCGAGTATCAGCCCCAGCATTTT.

This clonotype was detected ten times or more. V is TRBV7-9 and J is TRBJ2-2; no clear D. Between the trimmed V and J ends, which lost 1 base and 3 bases, there was a span of 9 bases. This CDR3 is built from 15 residues. CDR1 is SEHNR and CDR2 is FQNEAQ in the germline V gene (reference sequence). CDR3 sequence (DNA): TGTGCCAGCAGCTTAGATCGTACCGACACCGGGGAGCTGTTTTTT. Translated, it gives CASSLDRTDTGELFF.

The sample holds a few counts of this clonotype. The V and J genes are TRBV20-1 and TRBJ2-5, with D maybe TRBD1 (5 bases). V dropped 1 base and J dropped 1 base, with 13 bases sitting between them. The CDR3 loop spans 15 amino acids. From germline, CDR1 is DFQATT and CDR2 SNEGSKA (reference sequence). The CDR3 sequence: CSARGTGDFQETQYF. CDR3 coding DNA: TGCAGTGCTAGAGGAACAGGAGATTTCCAAGAGACCCAGTACTTC.

This clonotype was seen repeatedly, ten times or more. This sequence joins TRBV11-2 and TRBJ1-1; D remains unclear. The germline CDR1 and CDR2 sequences are SGHAT and FQNNGV. V lost 5 bases, J lost 0 bases, and 7 bases lay in between. The CDR3 runs to 13 residues. The CDR3 region has the DNA TGTGCCAGCAGCCCTCAGATGAACACTGAAGCTTTCTTT. It specifies CASSPQMNTEAFF.

This clonotype was counted a few times. This rearrangement joins TRBV6-5 to TRBJ2-7; no clear D. V lost 3 bases and J lost 2, with 14 bases in between. The germline gives CDR1 MNHEY, CDR2 SVGAGI. The CDR3 extends over 15 amino acids. CDR3 loop: CASSYRQRSPYEQYF. In nucleotides, the CDR3 is TGTGCCAGCAGTTATCGTCAGCGCAGTCCCTACGAGCAGTACTTC.

This clonotype was picked up one time. This chain joins TRBV5-1 and TRBJ2-5, with D tentatively TRBD1 (6 bases). CDR3 size: 17 residues. The V end lost 4 bases, the J end lost 5 bases, and 24 bases lay between the germline ends. Germline V gene sequence: CDR1 SGHRS, CDR2 YFSETQ. The CDR3 loop reads CASSPPLGTGSSETQYF. The CDR3 region has the DNA TGCGCCAGCAGCCCGCCGTTAGGAACAGGGTCCTCGGAGACCCAGTACTTC.

This clonotype was seen only a few times. V usage is TRBV14 and J usage is TRBJ1-4; 7 nucleotides agree with TRBD1. V shed 5 bases, J shed 0 bases, and the junction held 6 bases outside the gene matches. The germline V gene encodes CDR1 SGHDN and CDR2 FVKESK. The length of the CDR3 is 16 residues. The CDR3 sequence is CASSSGQLTTNEKLFF. In nucleotides, the CDR3 is TGTGCCAGCAGCTCGGGACAGCTAACAACTAATGAAAAACTGTTTTTT.

This clonotype was observed at least ten times. The rearrangement uses TRBV9 and TRBJ2-7, with 8 bases identical to TRBD2. Germline CDR1 and CDR2: SGDLS and YYNGEE. The CDR3 runs 14 residues. The V gene end was trimmed by 3 bases and the J gene end by 3 bases; junction bases not matched to a gene: 5. CDR3 protein: CASSGAGVDYEQYF. In DNA form, the CDR3 reads TGTGCCAGCAGCGGAGCGGGAGTCGACTACGAGCAGTACTTC.

V usage is TRBV5-1 and J usage is TRBJ2-3, with TRBD1 matching 9 bases. V lost 5 bases to trimming and J lost 2 bases; unmatched junction nucleotides: 12. The CDR3 contains 17 residues. The germline V gene has CDR1 SGHRS and CDR2 YFSETQ. The CDR3 region has the DNA TGCGCCAGCAGACTACAGGGGGCCAACGGCGCCACAGATACGCAGTATTTT. Its protein is CASRLQGANGATDTQYF. Full variable domain (rest looked up from reference TRBV5-1 and TRBJ2-3): KAGVTQTPRYLIKTRGQQVTLSCSPISGHRSVSWYQQTPGQGLQFLFEYFSETQRNKGNFPGRFSGRQFSNSRSEMNVSTLELGDSALYLCASRLQGANGATDTQYFGPGTRLTVL.

This clonotype came up many times. This chain uses TRBV2 with TRBJ1-5; D unclear. Germline assignment: CDR1 SNHLY and CDR2 FYNNEI. V gave up 8 bases and J gave up 5 bases, with 22 bases separating them. The CDR3 contains 16 residues. This chain's CDR3 is CASSSTGSLSDQPQHF. In DNA form, the CDR3 reads TGTGCCAGCTCTTCTACCGGCTCTCTAAGCGATCAGCCCCAGCATTTT.

This clonotype was found many times. The chain recombines TRBV15 with TRBJ1-5; 11 bases align to TRBD1. The J segment lost 3 bases and the V segment lost 6 bases, leaving 4 bases of the junction unmatched. The CDR3 has 15 residues. CDR1 and CDR2 (germline): LNHNV, YYDKDF (reference sequence). This CDR3 reads CATSTDRGPNQPQHF. The CDR3 nucleotides are TGTGCCACCAGTACGGACAGGGGGCCCAATCAGCCCCAGCATTTT. Full variable domain (rest looked up from reference TRBV15 and TRBJ1-5): DAMVIQNPRYQVTQFGKPVTLSCSQTLNHNVMYWYQQKSSQAPKLLFHYYDKDFNNEADTPDNFQSRRPNTSFCFLDIRSPGLGDTAMYLCATSTDRGPNQPQHFGDGTRLSIL.

This clonotype was seen repeatedly, ten times or more. The chain links TRBV9 to TRBJ1-1; maybe TRBD1 (5 bases). Trimming stripped 3 bases from V and 1 base from J, with 10 bases between. The CDR3 is 14 residues long. CDR1 is SGDLS, CDR2 YYNGEE, per germline. The CDR3 DNA follows: TGTGCCAGCAGCGAAGGCCAGGGGAACACTGAAGCTTTCTTT. The encoded protein is CASSEGQGNTEAFF.

To note about this clonotype: Just one base apart from a much larger clone, this may be a read error. This sequence joins TRBV20-1 and TRBJ2-5; 9 nucleotides match TRBD2. V lost 8 bases and J lost 11; bases outside the gene matches: 15. The germline V gene has CDR1 DFQATT and CDR2 SNEGSKA (reference sequence). The CDR3 is made up of 13 amino acids. Here the CDR3 reads CSPAGGRDNEQYF. DNA for the CDR3: TGCAGTCCGGCGGGAGGGCGGGACAATGAGCAGTACTTC.

This clonotype was seen only a few times. This sequence joins TRBV27 and TRBJ2-1; 13 bases agree with TRBD2. V lost 11 bases to trimming and J lost 4 bases; unmatched junction nucleotides: 11. The CDR3 has 16 residues. Germline CDR1 MNHEY, CDR2 SMNVEV (reference sequence). This chain's CDR3 is CAADGTSGDEYNEQFF. Written as DNA, the CDR3 is TGTGCCGCGGACGGGACTAGCGGGGATGAATACAATGAGCAGTTCTTC.

Worth noting for this clonotype: Since a much larger clone is just one base distant, this may be a read error. V gene TRBV28 combines with J gene TRBJ1-1, with TRBD1 as a possible D gene (6 bases). Germline assignment: CDR1 MDHEN and CDR2 SYDVKM. The CDR3 totals 14 residues. The CDR3 sequence is CVSSFTGRGTEAFF. As DNA, the CDR3 is TGTGTCAGCAGTTTCACAGGGAGGGGCACTGAAGCTTTCTTT.

The rearrangement uses TRBV28 and TRBJ2-1; the match to TRBD2 covers 13 bases. The V and J ends lost 6 bases and 9 bases, in that order; junction bases with no gene match: 5. Germline assignment: CDR1 MDHEN and CDR2 SYDVKM. This CDR3 is built from 14 residues. The CDR3 sequence: CASSTSGRAGEQFF. The DNA for the CDR3 is TGTGCCAGCAGCACTAGCGGGAGGGCCGGTGAGCAGTTCTTC.

The rearrangement joins TRBV5-1 to TRBJ1-1; 7 bases map to TRBD1. The length of the CDR3 is 16 residues. Germline V CDR1 and CDR2: SGHRS, YFSETQ. J was trimmed by 0 bases and V by 0 bases; bases with no gene match: 5. The CDR3 region has the DNA TGCGCCAGCAGCTTGGTCAACAGGGGCGTGAACACTGAAGCTTTCTTT. Translation: CASSLVNRGVNTEAFF.

This clonotype was counted a few times. This chain connects TRBV6-1 to TRBJ2-1, with 9 bases aligning to TRBD2. The CDR3 sequence is 16 residues long. Unmatched junction bases numbered 15, after V lost 6 bases and J lost 9 bases. Germline CDR1 is MNHNS and CDR2 is SASEGT. This CDR3 reads CASSDSGRTGGVEQFF. DNA of the CDR3: TGTGCCAGCAGCGATAGCGGGAGAACGGGGGGTGTTGAGCAGTTCTTC.

This clonotype showed up many times. The chain joins TRBV6-1 to TRBJ2-1; D remains unclear. V lost 6 bases and J 0 bases, leaving 6 bases between the germline ends. Germline V gene sequence: CDR1 MNHNS, CDR2 SASEGT. The CDR3 has 13 amino acids. The CDR3: CASRASSYNEQFF. CDR3 nucleotide sequence: TGTGCCAGCAGGGCAAGCTCCTACAATGAGCAGTTCTTC.